The 4 T cell receptor beta chains given below trace back to one sample, sequenced in a study of blood T cell repertoires in COVID-19. Generated by immunoSEQ multiplex PCR, the TCRdb table keeps only in-frame clones and is missing some. The table includes around 120,000 clones, 75% to 90% detected once. Input material: peripheral blood. These receptors came from a woman between 65 and 79 years old with acute or convalescent COVID-19.

The rearrangement links TRBV7-3 to TRBJ2-7, with 7 nucleotides matching TRBD1. This CDR3 has 13 residues. V shed 5 bases, J shed 6 bases, and the junction held 7 bases outside the gene matches. In germline, CDR1 is SGHTA, CDR2 FQGTGA. The CDR3, as DNA: TGTGCCAGCAGCACCAACAGGGGCGGCGAGCAGTACTTC. Its translation: CASSTNRGGEQYF.

This rearrangement joins TRBV5-1 to TRBJ1-2; D may be TRBD1 (6 bases). V was trimmed by 0 bases and J by 2 bases, leaving 8 bases between them. The CDR3 has 14 residues. Germline V gives CDR1 SGHRS, CDR2 YFSETQ. CDR3 region: CASSLGTVNYGYTF. CDR3 nucleotide sequence: TGCGCCAGCAGCTTGGGGACAGTAAACTATGGCTACACCTTC.

The gene calls are TRBV5-1 and TRBJ2-3; TRBD2 matches 8 bases. CDR1 and CDR2 from the germline V gene are SGHRS and YFSETQ. The CDR3 is 16 amino acids. The trim removed 7 bases at V and 2 bases at J, leaving 12 bases unmatched. The CDR3 sequence is CASGTGVRGATDTQYF. The CDR3 nucleotides are TGCGCCAGCGGCACGGGGGTGCGGGGGGCCACAGATACGCAGTATTTT.

V is TRBV19 and J is TRBJ1-6, with 8 bases aligning to TRBD1. V gave up 0 bases and J gave up 10 bases; unmatched junction bases: 8. The CDR3 extends over 16 amino acids. Germline V CDR1 and CDR2: LNHDA, SQIVND (reference sequence). The DNA of the CDR3 is TGTGCCAGTAGTATAGAGGGACAGGCCTTTAGGTCACCCCTCCACTTT. It specifies CASSIEGQAFRSPLHF.